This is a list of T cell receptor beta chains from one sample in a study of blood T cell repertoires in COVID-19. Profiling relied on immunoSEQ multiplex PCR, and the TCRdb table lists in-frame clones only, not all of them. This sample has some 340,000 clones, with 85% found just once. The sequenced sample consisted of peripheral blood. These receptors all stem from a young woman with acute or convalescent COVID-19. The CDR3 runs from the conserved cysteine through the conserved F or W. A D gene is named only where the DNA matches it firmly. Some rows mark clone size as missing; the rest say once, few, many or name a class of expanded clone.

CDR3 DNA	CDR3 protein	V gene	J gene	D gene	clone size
TGTGCCAGCAGCTCAGAGAGGCACACTGAAGCTTTCTTT	CASSSERHTEAFF	TRBV5-7	TRBJ1-1	-	once
TGTGCCAGCACCGACATGGGGGGGGCGGGCGGCTACACCTTC	CASTDMGGAGGYTF	TRBV2	TRBJ1-2	-	-
TGCGCCAGCAGCATCCAGGGCTCTGGGGCCAACGTCCTGACTTTC	CASSIQGSGANVLTF	TRBV5-1	TRBJ2-6	-	-
TGTGCCAGTAACCAGAAAGGACTAGCGGGGGAAGAGACCCAGTACTTC	CASNQKGLAGEETQYF	TRBV19	TRBJ2-5	TRBD2	-
TGTGCCTGGAGTGTAGGGAACAGGGGAAGTGAAAAACTGTTTTTT	CAWSVGNRGSEKLFF	TRBV30	TRBJ1-4	TRBD1	-
TGTGCCAGCAGCTCTCAGTCCGGGGAGCTGTTTTTT	CASSSQSGELFF	TRBV7-9	TRBJ2-2	-	once
TGTGCCAGCAGCTTTAGCTCAGCACCTGAAGCTTTCTTT	CASSFSSAPEAFF	TRBV7-2	TRBJ1-1	-	-
TGTGCCAGCAGACCTCCGGACAGTAATGATGGCTACACCTTC	CASRPPDSNDGYTF	TRBV7-9	TRBJ1-2	-	-
TGTGCCAGCAGTTTATTTTCGGGGATGAACACTGAAGCTTTCTTT	CASSLFSGMNTEAFF	TRBV27	TRBJ1-1	-	-
TGTGCCTGGACCCGCCCAAAGGGGACTGAAGCTTTCTTT	CAWTRPKGTEAFF	TRBV30	TRBJ1-1	-	few
TGCAGCGTTGGGGGCACACCAGGGGGTTTAAACTATGGCTACACCTTC	CSVGGTPGGLNYGYTF	TRBV29-1	TRBJ1-2	TRBD1	few
TGTGCCAGCAGCCCACCGACGCGGACAGATACGCAGTATTTT	CASSPPTRTDTQYF	TRBV7-2	TRBJ2-3	-	few
TGCGCCAGCAGCTCCTCCACGACAGGAGGTCACGAAAAACTGTTTTTT	CASSSSTTGGHEKLFF	TRBV5-1	TRBJ1-4	-	-
TGTGCCAGCAGCTTATCCGTGACAGATACGCAGTATTTT	CASSLSVTDTQYF	TRBV7-9	TRBJ2-3	-	-
TGCAGCGTTGTAGGGACTAGCGGGAAGGAGACCCAGTACTTC	CSVVGTSGKETQYF	TRBV29-1	TRBJ2-5	TRBD2	-
TGTGCCAGCAGTTTGAGGGGAGGTCCTTCTTATGGCTACACCTTC	CASSLRGGPSYGYTF	TRBV28	TRBJ1-2	-	-
TGTGCCAGCAGTTCCGACAGGAATAACAATGAGCAGTTCTTC	CASSSDRNNNEQFF	TRBV6-6	TRBJ2-1	-	many
TGTGCCAGCAGTTACTCCGCGCCGTTGAACACTGAAGCTTTCTTT	CASSYSAPLNTEAFF	TRBV6-5	TRBJ1-1	-	-
TGTGCCACCAGCAGGGCCAGGGACTACGAGCAGTACTTC	CATSRARDYEQYF	TRBV15	TRBJ2-7	-	-
TGTGCCAGCCGCCTCGGGGGAGTGTACAATGAGCAGTTCTTC	CASRLGGVYNEQFF	TRBV27	TRBJ2-1	-	-
TGCGCCAGCAGCCGGGAGACTTGGCGCAAGATCTCAATTACTAATGAAAAACTGTTTTTT	CASSRETWRKISITNEKLFF	TRBV4-1	TRBJ1-4	-	-
TGTGCCATTGTGGACAGGGCTGGTTCACCCCTCCACTTT	CAIVDRAGSPLHF	TRBV10-3	TRBJ1-6	TRBD1	-
TGTGCCAGCAGTTTCACCGAGATGAATGAAAAACTGTTTTTT	CASSFTEMNEKLFF	TRBV6-5	TRBJ1-4	-	-
TGTGCCAGCTCGGGAACCACGGGAGCTTTTGAAAAACTGTTTTTT	CASSGTTGAFEKLFF	TRBV18	TRBJ1-4	-	-
TGCGCCAGCAGCTTGGGGACAGGGGGGGAGACCCAGTACTTC	CASSLGTGGETQYF	TRBV5-1	TRBJ2-5	TRBD1	-
TGTGCCAGCAGGGATACCAGGGGAATCTCTGGAAACACCATATATTTT	CASRDTRGISGNTIYF	TRBV2	TRBJ1-3	-	-
TGTGCCAGCAGTGAGGGACTAGCGGGGGCCCAAGAGACCCAGTACTTC	CASSEGLAGAQETQYF	TRBV6-1	TRBJ2-5	TRBD2	-
TGTGCCAGCAGCTCGCGAGGACAGGGTTCGGCGCCACAAGAGACCCAGTACTTC	CASSSRGQGSAPQETQYF	TRBV7-2	TRBJ2-5	TRBD1	few
TGTGCCAGCAGTTACGGGTACTGGAGCTCTGGAAACACCATATATTTT	CASSYGYWSSGNTIYF	TRBV6-5	TRBJ1-3	-	-
TGTGCCAGCAGTTTGGGCAGGTGGGACTATGGCTACACCTTC	CASSLGRWDYGYTF	TRBV27	TRBJ1-2	-	-
TGCGCCAGCAGCCAAGTATCGAACACTGAAGCTTTCTTT	CASSQVSNTEAFF	TRBV4-1	TRBJ1-1	-	-
TGTGCCAGCAGCTTGGCCACAGGGTTGCACACTGAAGCTTTCTTT	CASSLATGLHTEAFF	TRBV5-4	TRBJ1-1	-	-
TGTGCCAGCAGCCTGGGACACCTCACTGAAGCTTTCTTT	CASSLGHLTEAFF	TRBV7-3	TRBJ1-1	-	-
TGTGCCAGCAGCGTTGGACAGTCGGGCACTGAAGCTTTCTTT	CASSVGQSGTEAFF	TRBV9	TRBJ1-1	-	-
TGTGCCAGCAGCCAGCGCAGGGCAGGCAAAAACATTCAGTACTTC	CASSQRRAGKNIQYF	TRBV4-2	TRBJ2-4	-	-
TGTGCCAGCAGGGTACAGGCGTTGAACACTGAAGCTTTCTTT	CASRVQALNTEAFF	TRBV28	TRBJ1-1	-	-
TGTGCTAGTGGTTTGGTTCTCGGAGATCAGCCCCAGCATTTT	CASGLVLGDQPQHF	TRBV12-5	TRBJ1-5	-	-
TGTGCCAGCAGTCCGGGGGGCAATCAGCCCCAGCATTTT	CASSPGGNQPQHF	TRBV27	TRBJ1-5	-	few
TGTGCCAGCAGTACTCCCGGGACAGGGAACACCGGGGAGCTGTTTTTT	CASSTPGTGNTGELFF	TRBV27	TRBJ2-2	TRBD1	-
TGTGCCACCAGTGATTTGGAGACGGAGACCTTCAATGAGCAGTTCTTC	CATSDLETETFNEQFF	TRBV24-1	TRBJ2-1	-	-
TGTGCCTGGAATCCCCTCTCTGGGGCCAACGTCCTGACTTTC	CAWNPLSGANVLTF	TRBV30	TRBJ2-6	-	-
TGTGCCAGCTCGCCCAGGGTCGCCGGGACAGGGAATTCACCCCTCCACTTT	CASSPRVAGTGNSPLHF	TRBV18	TRBJ1-6	TRBD1	once
TGTGCCAGCAGTTTATCGGCGGGAGGCACCGGGGAGCTGTTTTTT	CASSLSAGGTGELFF	TRBV27	TRBJ2-2	TRBD2	-
TGTGCCAGCAATCTACCTAACTATGGCTACACCTTC	CASNLPNYGYTF	TRBV6-5	TRBJ1-2	-	-
TGTGCCAGCAGCTTAGATTCGGGGGGACTACAGCCCCAGCATTTT	CASSLDSGGLQPQHF	TRBV11-2	TRBJ1-5	-	-